The 25 T cell receptor beta chains below all came from one sample that was sequenced in a study of T cell responses to AZD1222 COVID-19 vaccine. The method was immunoSEQ multiplex PCR; TCRdb's version includes in-frame clones alone and lacks a portion of them. Of 90,000 to 130,000 clones listed, 88% were seen once; the top ten hold roughly 1.5%. The sequenced sample was peripheral blood, obtained on day 0 of AZD1222 vaccination. The receptors were gathered from an adult in good health.

In this sample, this clone turned up once. The chain uses TRBV5-1 and TRBJ2-5; TRBD2 agrees at 12 bases. The V and J ends lost 1 base and 2 bases, in that order; junction bases with no gene match: 0. CDR3 length equals 15 residues. The germline V gene has CDR1 SGHRS and CDR2 YFSETQ. The CDR3 nucleotides are TGCGCCAGCAGCTTGCTAGCGGGAGGGCAAGAGACCCAGTACTTC. This encodes CASSLLAGGQETQYF.

The rearrangement links TRBV21-1 to TRBJ1-5. TRBV21-1 is a known pseudogene. The CDR3 is 19 amino acids. DNA for the CDR3: TGTGCCAGCAGCAAAGGTGGAGGGCGCCCTATTTCGAAGAATCAGCCCCAGCATTTT. Protein sequence: CASSKGGGRPISKNQPQHF.

This clone was observed a handful of times. The chain combines TRBV2 with TRBJ2-2, with D perhaps being TRBD1 or TRBD2 (5 bases each). Between the trimmed V and J ends, which lost 6 bases and 7 bases, there was a span of 15 bases. CDR3 length equals 14 residues. Germline loops: CDR1 SNHLY, CDR2 FYNNEI. The CDR3 loop reads CASRAGTFNGELFF. CDR3 sequence (DNA): TGTGCCAGCAGAGCCGGGACCTTCAACGGGGAGCTGTTTTTT.

This chain's CDR3 is CASTGNFNSPLHF. The CDR3 DNA reads TGCGCCAGCACAGGGAACTTTAATTCACCCCTCCACTTT. The rearrangement uses TRBV10-2 and TRBJ1-6, with D maybe TRBD1 (5 bases). Germline lookup yields CDR1 WSHSY and CDR2 SAAADI. V gave up 7 bases and J gave up 6 bases, with 10 bases separating them. The CDR3 has 13 residues.

This rearrangement joins TRBV5-6 to TRBJ1-3, with D uncertain. The germline V and J ends were trimmed by 0 bases and 6 bases, with 4 bases remaining between them. The CDR3 extends over 12 amino acids. The germline CDR1 and CDR2 sequences are SGHDT and YYEEEE. DNA for the CDR3: TGTGCCAGCAGCTTGGCTCTAAACACCATATATTTT. This sequence encodes CASSLALNTIYF.

The chain employs TRBV18 and TRBJ2-5; 8 bases are shared with TRBD1. This CDR3 has 15 amino acids. Germline CDR1 KGHSH, CDR2 LQKENI. V was clipped by 1 base and J by 0 bases; unmatched bases: 1. The CDR3 DNA reads TGTGCCAGCTCACCACGCAGGGGGCACCAAGAGACCCAGTACTTC. It is translated as CASSPRRGHQETQYF.

The chain has TRBV27 and TRBJ2-7; D perhaps matches TRBD2 (6 bases). V lost 5 bases and J lost 6, with 14 bases in between. The CDR3 loop spans 13 amino acids. CDR1 and CDR2 (germline): MNHEY, SMNVEV (reference sequence). CDR3: CASSQTAGGEQYF. The CDR3, as DNA: TGTGCCAGCAGTCAGACCGCCGGGGGCGAGCAGTACTTC.

This chain links TRBV14 with TRBJ1-2; TRBD1 is a possible D gene (5 bases). This CDR3 region has 13 residues. Per the germline V gene, CDR1 is SGHDN and CDR2 is FVKESK. V lost 4 bases and J 3 bases, leaving 9 bases between the germline ends. The DNA for the CDR3 is TGTGCCAGCAGCCCCCAGGGTTACTATGGCTACACCTTC. Translation gives CASSPQGYYGYTF.

V and J are TRBV19 and TRBJ1-5; TRBD1 might be the D (6 bases). V lost 5 bases to trimming and J lost 9 bases, with 23 bases between them. The CDR3 has 16 residues. CDR1 is LNHDA, CDR2 SQIVND, per germline (reference sequence). This chain's CDR3 is CASSDDRMGARWPQHF. DNA of the CDR3: TGTGCCAGTAGTGACGACAGAATGGGGGCTCGGTGGCCCCAGCATTTT.

In regard to this clone: It is unclear where the CDR3 begins or ends on the DNA, so no DNA is shown, and the CDR3 is as TCRdb lists it. J is TRBJ2-1 and V is TRBV6-6. Termini included, the CDR3 measures 16 amino acids. Germline assignment: CDR1 MNHNY and CDR2 SVGAGI (reference sequence). The CDR3 protein is CASSSSVWGSYNEQFF.

The chain recombines TRBV28 with TRBJ1-1; D call uncertain. Trimming removed 5 bases at V and 7 bases at J, with 17 bases between. Germline CDR1 is MDHEN and CDR2 is SYDVKM. The CDR3 is 14 amino acids. CDR3 DNA: TGTGCCAGCAGTCGGCGGGGTGGTGTCAGTGAAGCTTTCTTT. Protein sequence: CASSRRGGVSEAFF. Together with reference TRBV28 and TRBJ1-1, the CDR3 gives the full variable domain: DVKVTQSSRYLVKRTGEKVFLECVQDMDHENMFWYRQDPGLGLRLIYFSYDVKMKEKGDIPEGYSVSREKKERFSLILESASTNQTSMYLCASSRRGGVSEAFFGQGTRLTVV.

This CDR3 is CASSPASGNTIYF. DNA of the CDR3: TGTGCCAGTAGTCCCGCCTCTGGAAACACCATATATTTT. The chain has TRBV19 and TRBJ1-3, with D uncertain. V was pared by 5 bases and J by 0 bases, with 5 bases between. The CDR3 runs to 13 residues. Germline V gives CDR1 LNHDA, CDR2 SQIVND (reference sequence).

The sample holds one count of this clone. This sequence joins TRBV5-6 and TRBJ2-2; D assignment may be TRBD1 or TRBD2 (5 bases each). The CDR3 is 14 amino acids. Germline CDR1 reads SGHDT; CDR2 reads YYEEEE. The V end was cut by 2 bases, the J end by 6 bases, with 11 bases between. The CDR3 sequence: CASSLTGPAGELFF. Here the CDR3 DNA reads TGTGCCAGCAGCTTAACGGGACCCGCCGGGGAGCTGTTTTTT.

V is TRBV9 and J is TRBJ1-1; a weak D match, TRBD1 (6 bases). Germline lookup yields CDR1 SGDLS and CDR2 YYNGEE. This CDR3 is 15 amino acids long. Trimming removed 4 bases at V and 3 bases at J, with 16 bases between. Here the CDR3 DNA reads TGTGCCAGCAGCATTAACAGGGCCTTCGACACTGAAGCTTTCTTT. It is translated as CASSINRAFDTEAFF.

V is TRBV20-1 and J is TRBJ1-5; D is unclear. The CDR3 is made up of 13 amino acids. The V and J ends lost 6 bases and 4 bases respectively, with 13 bases between them. Germline CDR1 and CDR2: DFQATT and SNEGSKA (reference sequence). CDR3 DNA: TGCAGTGCCAGTTCGCAGGTTAATCAGCCCCAGCATTTT. Translating it yields CSASSQVNQPQHF.

This clone was seen just once. The V gene is TRBV4-1, the J gene TRBJ1-1; the D gene is possibly TRBD1 (6 bases). V was pared by 3 bases and J by 1 base, with 12 bases between. The CDR3 runs to 15 residues. Germline V gives CDR1 MGHRA, CDR2 YSYEKL. The CDR3 sequence: CASSHIDRRNTEAFF. CDR3 DNA: TGCGCCAGCAGCCACATCGACAGGAGGAACACTGAAGCTTTCTTT.

CDR3 sequence: CASRGSHLETQYF. Written as DNA, the CDR3 is TGTGCCAGCCGGGGGTCGCACCTTGAGACCCAGTACTTC. The chain combines TRBV6-5 with TRBJ2-5, with D possibly matching TRBD2 (6 bases). This CDR3 spans 13 amino acids. V lost 8 bases to trimming and J lost 5 bases, with 15 bases between them. Looked up from germline, CDR1 is MNHEY and CDR2 is SVGAGI.

The V call is TRBV7-9, the J call TRBJ2-3, with TRBD2 matching 9 bases. This CDR3 is 15 amino acids long. V lost 8 bases to trimming and J lost 2 bases; unmatched junction nucleotides: 8. Looked up from germline, CDR1 is SEHNR and CDR2 is FQNEAQ (reference sequence). The CDR3 spells CASRLPSGNTDTQYF. For the CDR3, the DNA is TGTGCCAGCCGGCTCCCTAGCGGGAACACAGATACGCAGTATTTT.

The genes are TRBV3-1 (or the pseudogene TRBV3-2) and TRBJ2-5; D not resolved. V dropped 4 bases and J dropped 5 bases, with 11 bases sitting between them. CDR3 length: 13 residues. Germline V CDR1 and CDR2: LGHDT, YNNKEL (reference sequence). The CDR3 protein is CASSLSGTETQYF. The CDR3 DNA is TGTGCCAGCAGCCTTTCGGGTACCGAGACCCAGTACTTC.

The CDR3 spells CATSGFGTGGGQDEQYF. The CDR3 DNA reads TGTGCCACCAGTGGGTTTGGGACAGGGGGCGGCCAGGACGAGCAGTACTTC. The chain carries TRBV24-1 and TRBJ2-7; 12 nucleotides align to TRBD1. The V gene end was trimmed by 5 bases and the J gene end by 5 bases; junction bases not matched to a gene: 12. The germline gives CDR1 KGHDR, CDR2 SFDVKD. The CDR3 is 17 residues long.

This clone has just one count. The V gene is TRBV25-1, the J gene TRBJ1-4; 7 nucleotides align to TRBD1. This CDR3 is built from 18 residues. Germline-derived CDR1 and CDR2 are MGHDK and SYGVNS. V was pared by 1 base and J by 5 bases, with 13 bases of the junction left unmatched. The CDR3 loop reads CASSEWGRDRDKNEKLFF. CDR3 coding DNA: TGTGCCAGCAGTGAATGGGGTCGAGACAGGGATAAAAATGAAAAACTGTTTTTT.

V and J are TRBV5-1 and TRBJ1-6, with 8 bases lining up with TRBD1. J was trimmed by 9 bases and V by 7 bases; bases with no gene match: 9. The CDR3 runs to 14 residues. Germline V gives CDR1 SGHRS, CDR2 YFSETQ. The CDR3 reads CASRLGTGGSPLHF. CDR3 sequence (DNA): TGCGCCAGCCGGCTCGGAACAGGGGGTTCACCCCTCCACTTT. Using reference TRBV5-1 and TRBJ1-6 for the parts outside the CDR3, the full variable domain is KAGVTQTPRYLIKTRGQQVTLSCSPISGHRSVSWYQQTPGQGLQFLFEYFSETQRNKGNFPGRFSGRQFSNSRSEMNVSTLELGDSALYLCASRLGTGGSPLHFGNGTRLTVT.

This chain links TRBV5-1 with TRBJ2-7, with D tentatively TRBD1 or TRBD2 (5 bases each). The CDR3 runs to 13 residues. With 4 bases removed from V and 3 bases from J, the gap between germline ends came to 11 bases. The germline V gene encodes CDR1 SGHRS and CDR2 YFSETQ. CDR3 protein: CASSGGIGYEQYF. The CDR3 DNA follows: TGCGCCAGCAGCGGGGGTATCGGCTACGAGCAGTACTTC.

The rearrangement joins TRBV9 to TRBJ2-1; D might be TRBD1 (5 bases). Germline V gene data show CDR1 as SGDLS and CDR2 as YYNGEE. V shed 1 base and J shed 9 bases, with 11 bases lying between them. The CDR3 has 13 residues. The CDR3 protein is CASSVSRVSEQFF. The CDR3 DNA is TGTGCCAGCAGCGTATCCAGGGTCAGTGAGCAGTTCTTC. Variable domain in full (rest from reference TRBV9 and TRBJ2-1): DSGVTQTPKHLITATGQRVTLRCSPRSGDLSVYWYQQSLDQGLQFLIQYYNGEERAKGNILERFSAQQFPDLHSELNLSSLELGDSALYFCASSVSRVSEQFFGPGTRLTVL.

The chain is built from TRBV6-6 and TRBJ1-2; D unclear. The germline CDR1 and CDR2 sequences are MNHNY and SVGAGI (reference sequence). The ends were cut back, 7 bases at V and 4 bases at J, with 16 bases in the middle. CDR3 length equals 14 residues. CDR3 sequence: CASTPREAAYGYTF. CDR3 nucleotides: TGTGCCAGCACCCCAAGGGAGGCGGCCTATGGCTACACCTTC.